This TCR beta chain was documented in a study of Tregs in tolerant kidney transplant recipients. Clones were sequenced by immunoSEQ multiplex PCR, and TCRdb holds only the in-frame ones, with some missing. The sample includes 100,000 to 120,000 clones, almost 90% of them seen just once. Study results and limitations: Validation in larger populations is needed because few patients were studied.

On this clone: Its antigen is still unknown.

The CDR3 extends over 15 amino acids. Germline V gene data show CDR1 as SGHVS and CDR2 as FNYEAQ. V lost 5 bases and J 5 bases, leaving 18 bases between the germline ends. The specimen comprised CD4+ T cells from blood, sampled before the transplant. V is TRBV7-6 and J is TRBJ2-5; a possible D gene is TRBD2 (6 bases). The TCR sequence derives from a human donor who received a combined kidney and bone marrow transplant. CDR3 in amino acids: CASSPGRGSEETQYF. CDR3 nucleotide sequence: TGTGCCAGCAGCCCGGGGCGGGGCAGCGAGGAGACCCAGTACTTC.